A single T cell receptor beta chain is shown here with its context. This sample was taken from a study of blood T cell repertoires in COVID-19. About the study: From the United States, Italy and Spain came samples of acute and convalescent COVID-19. The analysed material was cDNA or gDNA that came from T cells, B-cell-depleted T cells, or PBMCs.

Sequenced by immunoSEQ multiplex PCR; TCRdb stores in-frame clones only, minus some. The table lists 73,000 or so clones, around 82% of them singletons. Germline V gives CDR1 SEHNR, CDR2 FQNEAQ (reference sequence). The V gene lost 1 base and the J gene lost 5 bases, with 12 bases spanning the gap. CDR3 size: 14 residues. The clonotype originates from a man between 50 and 59 years old with active COVID-19. Sequencing was done on a sample of peripheral blood. V and J are TRBV7-9 and TRBJ2-7; D perhaps matches TRBD1 (5 bases). CDR3 in DNA: TGTGCCAGCAGCTTAGTTGGGGCTAAGAACGAGCAGTACTTC. Its protein product is CASSLVGAKNEQYF.